The clone carrying this T cell receptor (beta chain) was picked up a small number of times. The antigen is unknown. Quantitative 5'-RACE with molecular barcodes produced the TCR beta libraries. TCRdb redid the calling of the 5' RACE reads with MiXCR, one entry per CDR3 protein. This table holds under 400,000 distinct CDR3 sequences, 11% found once. This sample stems from a study of CD8 T cells in ankylosing spondylitis. The V gene lost 6 bases and the J gene lost 6 bases, with 9 bases spanning the gap. The CDR3 has 12 residues. Study-level results: Matched ankylosing spondylitis synovial fluid reportedly showed significant enrichment of disease-linked clones. A motif in TCR beta, a set of under ten highly homologous variants, appeared characteristic of ankylosing spondylitis blood.

The V and J genes are TRBV12-3 or TRBV12-4 and TRBJ1-5; TRBD1 is a possible D gene (5 bases). The receptor's source is a female donor with ankylosing spondylitis or in good health (not recorded which). Sequencing used blood, either unsorted or a sorted T cell fraction (not recorded which). The CDR3 nucleotides are TGTGCCAGCAGGGGGACCTTTCAGCCCCAGCATTTT. Translation gives CASRGTFQPQHF.